This T cell receptor beta chain appears in the sequencing data of a study of T cell repertoires in cytomegalovirus infection. Study-wide context: CMV infection together with matching HLA type was indicated by public TCR beta signatures.

The study's findings and limits: Accumulated public TCR beta family frequency recognized individuals carrying CMV together with the relevant HLA.

Comments on this clonotype: Its cognate antigen is unknown.

TCRdb reprocessed the reads with MiXCR, giving one entry per CDR3 protein. This table has a few hundred thousand distinct CDR3 sequences, 17% appearing once. The CDR3 loop spans 16 amino acids. Germline CDR1 is MDHEN and CDR2 is SYDVKM. Trimming shortened V by 6 bases and J by 0 bases, and 15 bases separated the two germline ends. The sequenced sample was PBMCs. The chain has TRBV28 and TRBJ1-5, with a weak D call TRBD1 (6 bases). This TCR was sampled from a human donor in good health (CMV status not recorded). Some clones in this sample may be carry-over from other donors' samples. The CDR3 reads CASRTTTGSSNQPQHF. In DNA form, the CDR3 reads TGTGCCAGCAGGACCACCACAGGGTCTAGCAATCAGCCCCAGCATTTT.